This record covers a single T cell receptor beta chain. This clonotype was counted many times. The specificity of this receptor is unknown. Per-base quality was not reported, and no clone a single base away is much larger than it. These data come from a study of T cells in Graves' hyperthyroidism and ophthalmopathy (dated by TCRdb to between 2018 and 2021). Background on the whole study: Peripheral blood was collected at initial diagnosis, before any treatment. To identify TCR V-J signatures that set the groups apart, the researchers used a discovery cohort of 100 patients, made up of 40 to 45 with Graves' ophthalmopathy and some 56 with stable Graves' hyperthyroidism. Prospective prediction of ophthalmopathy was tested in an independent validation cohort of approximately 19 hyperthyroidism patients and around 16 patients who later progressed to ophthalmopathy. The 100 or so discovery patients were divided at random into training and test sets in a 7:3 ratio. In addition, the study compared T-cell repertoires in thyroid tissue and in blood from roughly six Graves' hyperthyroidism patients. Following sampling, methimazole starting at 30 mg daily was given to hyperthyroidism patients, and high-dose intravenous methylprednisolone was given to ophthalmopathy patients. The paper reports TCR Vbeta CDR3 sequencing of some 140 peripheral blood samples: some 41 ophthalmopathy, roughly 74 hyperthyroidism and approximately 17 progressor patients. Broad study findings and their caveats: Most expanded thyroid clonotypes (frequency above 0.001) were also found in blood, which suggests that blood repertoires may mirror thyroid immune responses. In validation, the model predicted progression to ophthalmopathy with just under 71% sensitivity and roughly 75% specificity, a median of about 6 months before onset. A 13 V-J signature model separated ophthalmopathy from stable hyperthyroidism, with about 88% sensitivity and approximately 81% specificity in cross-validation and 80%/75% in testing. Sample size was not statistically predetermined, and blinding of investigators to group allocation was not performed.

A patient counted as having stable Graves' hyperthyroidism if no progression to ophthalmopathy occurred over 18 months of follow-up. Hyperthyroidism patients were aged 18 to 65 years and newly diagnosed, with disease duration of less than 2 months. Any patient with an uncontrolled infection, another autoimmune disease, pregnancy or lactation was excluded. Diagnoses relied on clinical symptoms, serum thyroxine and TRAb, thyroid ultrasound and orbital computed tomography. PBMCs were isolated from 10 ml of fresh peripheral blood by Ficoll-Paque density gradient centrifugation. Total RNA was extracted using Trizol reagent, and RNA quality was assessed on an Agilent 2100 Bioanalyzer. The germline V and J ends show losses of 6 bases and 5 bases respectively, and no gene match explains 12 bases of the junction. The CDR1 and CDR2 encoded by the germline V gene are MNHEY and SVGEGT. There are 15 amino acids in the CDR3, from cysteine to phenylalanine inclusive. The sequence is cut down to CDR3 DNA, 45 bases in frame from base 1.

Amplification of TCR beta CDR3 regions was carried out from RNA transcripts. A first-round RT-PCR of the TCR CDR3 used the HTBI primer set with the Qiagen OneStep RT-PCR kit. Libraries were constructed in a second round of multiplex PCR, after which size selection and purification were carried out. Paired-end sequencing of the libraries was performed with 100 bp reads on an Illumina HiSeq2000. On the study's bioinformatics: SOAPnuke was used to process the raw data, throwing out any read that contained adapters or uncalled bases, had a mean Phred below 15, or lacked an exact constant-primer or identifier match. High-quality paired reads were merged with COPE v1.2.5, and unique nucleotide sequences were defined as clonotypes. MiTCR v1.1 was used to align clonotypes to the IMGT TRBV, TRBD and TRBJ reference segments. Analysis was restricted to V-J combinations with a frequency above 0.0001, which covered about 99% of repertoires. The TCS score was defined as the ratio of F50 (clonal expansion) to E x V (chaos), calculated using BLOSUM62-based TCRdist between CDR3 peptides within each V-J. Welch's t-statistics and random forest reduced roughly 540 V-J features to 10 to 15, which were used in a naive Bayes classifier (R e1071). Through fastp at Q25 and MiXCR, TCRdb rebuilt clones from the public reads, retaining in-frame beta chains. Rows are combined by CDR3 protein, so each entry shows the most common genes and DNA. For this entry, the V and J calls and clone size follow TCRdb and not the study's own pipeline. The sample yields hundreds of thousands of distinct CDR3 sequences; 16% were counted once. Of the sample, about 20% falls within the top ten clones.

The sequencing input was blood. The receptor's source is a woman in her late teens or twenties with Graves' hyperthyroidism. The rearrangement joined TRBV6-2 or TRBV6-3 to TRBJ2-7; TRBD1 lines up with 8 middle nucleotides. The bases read TGTGCCAGCAGCGGACCTTTGGACAGGGCGCACGAGCAGTACTTC. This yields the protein CASSGPLDRAHEQYF.